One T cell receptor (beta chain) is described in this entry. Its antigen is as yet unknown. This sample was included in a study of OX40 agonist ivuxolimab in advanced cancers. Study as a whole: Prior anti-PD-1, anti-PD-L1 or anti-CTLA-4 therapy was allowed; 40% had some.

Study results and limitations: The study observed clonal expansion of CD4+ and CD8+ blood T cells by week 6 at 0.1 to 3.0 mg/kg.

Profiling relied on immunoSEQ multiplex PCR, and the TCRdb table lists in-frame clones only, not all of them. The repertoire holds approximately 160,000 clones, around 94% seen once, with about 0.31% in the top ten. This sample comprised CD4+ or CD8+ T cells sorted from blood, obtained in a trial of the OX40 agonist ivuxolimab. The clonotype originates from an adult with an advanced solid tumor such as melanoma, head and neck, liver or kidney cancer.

As DNA, the CDR3 is TGTGCCAGCAGTTCCGGGACAGGGAGGAGAAAACTGTTTTTT. This codes for CASSSGTGRRKLFF. V gene TRBV6-6 combines with J gene TRBJ1-4; 9 bases line up with TRBD1. The ends lost 4 bases at V and 10 bases at J; junction bases unmatched: 7. The germline CDR1 and CDR2 sequences are MNHNY and SVGAGI (reference sequence). The CDR3 sequence is 14 residues long.